These 19 T cell receptor beta chains came from one sample sequenced in a study of shared clonotypes between healthy human individuals. The assay was immunoSEQ multiplex PCR, and TCRdb's table has in-frame clones only and misses some. The sample yields approximately 2,000,000 clones, approximately 92% seen once. CD8 cells regarded as naive lacked CD45RO, were positively chosen for CCR7, and omitted terminally differentiated effector memory CD45RA+ cells. The sample comprised naive CD8+ T cells from PBMCs. These TCRs come from a young man in good health. Some clones in this sample may be carry-over from other donors' samples.

Remarks on this clone: Other DNA sequences in the same sample also yield this CDR3. The chain combines TRBV27 with TRBJ2-2; TRBD2 aligns across 7 bases. After removal of 5 bases from V and 7 bases from J, the junction contained 1 base not matched to a gene. Per the germline V gene, CDR1 is MNHEY and CDR2 is SMNVEV (reference sequence). The CDR3 contains 12 residues. The CDR3: CASSPGGGELFF. The CDR3 region has the DNA TGTGCCAGCAGTCCGGGGGGCGGGGAGCTGTTTTTT.

The rearrangement joins TRBV7-2 to TRBJ2-3; 14 bases align to TRBD2. Germline-derived CDR1 and CDR2 are SGHTA and FQGNSA. V shed 5 bases and J 5 bases; nucleotides not matched to a gene: 6. The CDR3 spans 16 residues. The CDR3 DNA sequence: TGTGCCAGCAGCGAGGGACTAGCGGGAGTGATAGATACGCAGTATTTT. The encoded protein is CASSEGLAGVIDTQYF.

The chain carries TRBV6-5 and TRBJ1-2; D is unclear. V lost 0 bases, J lost 8 bases, and 19 bases lay in between. The CDR3 is 16 residues long. The germline V gene encodes CDR1 MNHEY and CDR2 SVGAGI. The CDR3 DNA reads TGTGCCAGCAGTTACTCGACACATAGGGTTGCTAAGGGCTACACCTTC. It specifies CASSYSTHRVAKGYTF.

This chain connects TRBV6-1 to TRBJ2-7; no reliable D call. The CDR3 runs 15 residues. The germline V gene has CDR1 MNHNS and CDR2 SASEGT. The V and J ends lost 6 bases and 0 bases respectively, with 15 bases between them. The CDR3, as DNA: TGTGCCAGCAGACCCGGCTGGTCCGACTCCTACGAGCAGTACTTC. Amino acids: CASRPGWSDSYEQYF.

As for this clone: Other DNA sequences from this sample encode an identical CDR3 as well. The rearrangement joins TRBV7-2 to TRBJ2-3; 14 bases line up with TRBD2. CDR1 is SGHTA, CDR2 FQGNSA, per germline. The CDR3 runs 17 residues. After removal of 1 base from V and 4 bases from J, the junction contained 4 bases not matched to a gene. The CDR3 region is CASSLGLAGGLADTQYF. The CDR3 region has the DNA TGTGCCAGCAGCTTAGGACTAGCGGGAGGGCTTGCAGATACGCAGTATTTT.

This chain uses TRBV7-9 with TRBJ2-1, with D possibly matching TRBD2 (6 bases). CDR3 length: 16 residues. V lost 5 bases to trimming and J lost 3 bases, with 17 bases between them. Germline V gene lookup returns CDR1 SEHNR and CDR2 FQNEAQ (reference sequence). CDR3 nucleotides: TGTGCCAGCAGCCCCACCCGCGGGGTGGACTACAATGAGCAGTTCTTC. Protein sequence: CASSPTRGVDYNEQFF.

The chain combines TRBV9 with TRBJ1-1; no definite D call. The CDR3 sequence is 14 residues long. The V end was cut by 0 bases, the J end by 5 bases, with 11 bases between. The germline V gene encodes CDR1 SGDLS and CDR2 YYNGEE. This chain's CDR3 is CASSVAAGGTEAFF. CDR3 nucleotides: TGTGCCAGCAGCGTAGCGGCAGGAGGGACTGAAGCTTTCTTT. The full variable domain, its missing parts supplied by reference TRBV9 and TRBJ1-1, is DSGVTQTPKHLITATGQRVTLRCSPRSGDLSVYWYQQSLDQGLQFLIQYYNGEERAKGNILERFSAQQFPDLHSELNLSSLELGDSALYFCASSVAAGGTEAFFGQGTRLTVV.

This clone was seen once. The rearrangement joins TRBV11-2 to TRBJ2-5, with 14 bases aligning to TRBD2. J lost 3 bases, V lost 3 bases, and 12 bases had no gene match. This CDR3 has 19 residues. CDR1 is SGHAT and CDR2 is FQNNGV in the germline V gene. CDR3 coding DNA: TGTGCCAGCAGCTTCCCGACTCGGGGGACTAGCGGGAGAAAAGAGACCCAGTACTTC. Its translation is CASSFPTRGTSGRKETQYF.

This sequence joins TRBV30 and TRBJ2-3; D not certain. The V and J ends lost 2 bases and 0 bases respectively, with 9 bases between them. The length of the CDR3 is 14 residues. The germline gives CDR1 GTSNPN, CDR2 SVGIG (reference sequence). The CDR3 DNA sequence: TGTGCCTGGAGTCTGGCCTCTAGCACAGATACGCAGTATTTT. Amino acids: CAWSLASSTDTQYF.

The J gene is TRBJ2-7, the V gene TRBV7-8; 7 bases are a match to TRBD2. Per the germline V gene, CDR1 is SGHVS and CDR2 is FQNEAQ. The V segment lost 2 bases and the J segment 0 bases; nucleotides outside the gene matches: 10. The CDR3 runs 17 residues. Here the CDR3 DNA reads TGTGCCAGCAGCTTATACTCCGCGGGAGTTTCCTCCTACGAGCAGTACTTC. It yields the protein CASSLYSAGVSSYEQYF. The variable domain in full, with the rest retrieved from reference TRBV7-8 and TRBJ2-7, is GAGVSQSPRYKVAKRGQDVALRCDPISGHVSLFWYQQALGQGPEFLTYFQNEAQLDKSGLPSDRFFAERPEGSVSTLKIQRTQQEDSAVYLCASSLYSAGVSSYEQYFGPGTRLTVT.

The J gene is TRBJ1-1, the V gene TRBV28; 11 bases line up with TRBD1. V lost 2 bases, J lost 6 bases, and 2 bases stayed unmatched. CDR3 length: 14 amino acids. CDR1 is MDHEN, CDR2 SYDVKM, per germline. This CDR3 is CASSLGTGGSEAFF. The CDR3 DNA is TGTGCCAGCAGTTTAGGGACAGGGGGTTCTGAAGCTTTCTTT.

V and J are TRBV27 and TRBJ2-1, with D hard to call. CDR1 is MNHEY, CDR2 SMNVEV, per germline (reference sequence). The CDR3 consists of 17 residues. Between the trimmed V and J ends, which lost 2 bases and 4 bases, there was a span of 18 bases. The CDR3, as DNA: TGTGCCAGCAGTTTAAGTAGGGCCCAAATACAGTACAATGAGCAGTTCTTC. It yields the protein CASSLSRAQIQYNEQFF.

The chain recombines TRBV28 with TRBJ2-5, with D possibly matching TRBD2 (5 bases). The CDR3 has 14 amino acids. Germline lookup yields CDR1 MDHEN and CDR2 SYDVKM. Trimming removed 5 bases from V and 3 bases from J, with 13 bases in between. The CDR3: CASSIRLWEETQYF. The CDR3 DNA reads as TGTGCCAGCAGTATCCGACTATGGGAAGAGACCCAGTACTTC.

The rearrangement uses TRBV6-1 and TRBJ1-5, with a possible D match to TRBD1 (6 bases). V was trimmed by 3 bases and J by 4 bases, leaving 13 bases between them. CDR3 size: 15 residues. Germline V gene sequence: CDR1 MNHNS, CDR2 SASEGT. In nucleotides, the CDR3 is TGTGCCAGCAGTGAGCCGGGACAACTGAATCAGCCCCAGCATTTT. Translating gives CASSEPGQLNQPQHF.

The chain is built from TRBV5-4 and TRBJ2-7; 10 bases are shared with TRBD2. CDR3 size: 14 residues. J lost 2 bases, V lost 2 bases, and 1 base had no gene match. The V gene's germline CDR1 is SGHNT and CDR2 YYREEE (reference sequence). The CDR3, as DNA: TGTGCCAGCAGCTTCGGGACTAGCGCCTACGAGCAGTACTTC. Its protein product is CASSFGTSAYEQYF. Full variable domain (missing parts from reference TRBV5-4 and TRBJ2-7): ETGVTQSPTHLIKTRGQQVTLRCSSQSGHNTVSWYQQALGQGPQFIFQYYREEENGRGNFPPRFSGLQFPNYSSELNVNALELDDSALYLCASSFGTSAYEQYFGPGTRLTVT.

The J gene is TRBJ1-2, the V gene TRBV6-6; a possible D gene is TRBD1 (6 bases). Trimming shortened V by 6 bases and J by 6 bases, and 14 bases separated the two germline ends. This CDR3 is built from 13 residues. Germline V gene data show CDR1 as MNHNY and CDR2 as SVGAGI (reference sequence). DNA for the CDR3: TGTGCCAGCAGACCCTCGGAGGGGGATGGCTACACCTTC. Translated: CASRPSEGDGYTF.

As for this clone: This CDR3 is also generated by other DNA sequences in the sample. This chain connects TRBV5-4 to TRBJ2-7; 14 bases are shared with TRBD2. The germline V gene encodes CDR1 SGHNT and CDR2 YYREEE (reference sequence). V shed 4 bases, J shed 3 bases, and the junction held 3 bases outside the gene matches. The CDR3 sequence is 15 residues long. The CDR3 DNA is TGTGCCAGCAGCCTAGGACTAGCGGGAGGCTACGAGCAGTACTTC. This translates into CASSLGLAGGYEQYF.

J is TRBJ2-7 and V is TRBV5-1; D may be TRBD2 (6 bases). This CDR3 comprises 12 residues. Trimming removed 5 bases at V and 6 bases at J, with 12 bases between. The germline CDR1 and CDR2 sequences are SGHRS and YFSETQ. The CDR3 sequence: CASSFGGAEQYF. CDR3 in DNA: TGCGCCAGCAGTTTCGGGGGAGCCGAGCAGTACTTC.

This clone was counted once. The chain recombines TRBV18 with TRBJ1-4; TRBD1 matches 7 bases. CDR3 length: 14 residues. V trimming: 2 bases; J trimming: 8 bases; junction bases outside the gene matches: 5. CDR1 is KGHSH and CDR2 is LQKENI in the germline V gene. The CDR3: CASSPYRGDEKLFF. The CDR3 nucleotides read TGTGCCAGCTCACCATACAGGGGCGACGAAAAACTGTTTTTT.